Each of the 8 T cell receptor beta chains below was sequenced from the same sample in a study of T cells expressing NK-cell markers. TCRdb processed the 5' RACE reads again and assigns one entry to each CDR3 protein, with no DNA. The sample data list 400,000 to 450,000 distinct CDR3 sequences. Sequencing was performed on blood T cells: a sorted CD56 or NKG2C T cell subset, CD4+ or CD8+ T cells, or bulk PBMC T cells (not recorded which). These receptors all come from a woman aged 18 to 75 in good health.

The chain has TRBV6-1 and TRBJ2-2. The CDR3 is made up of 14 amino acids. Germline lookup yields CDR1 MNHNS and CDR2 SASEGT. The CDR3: CASSPLRKSGELFF.

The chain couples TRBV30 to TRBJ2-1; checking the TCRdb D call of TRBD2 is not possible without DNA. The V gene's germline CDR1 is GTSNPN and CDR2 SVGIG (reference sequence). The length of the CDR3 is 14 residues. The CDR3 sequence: CAWSGLAGYNEQFF.

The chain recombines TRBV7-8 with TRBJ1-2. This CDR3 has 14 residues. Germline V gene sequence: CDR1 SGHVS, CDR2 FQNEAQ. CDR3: CASSLAAPNYGYTF.

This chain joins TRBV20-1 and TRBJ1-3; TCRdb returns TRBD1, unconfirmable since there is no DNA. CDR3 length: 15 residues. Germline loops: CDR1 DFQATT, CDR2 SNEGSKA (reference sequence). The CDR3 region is CSARVGQGAGNTIYF.

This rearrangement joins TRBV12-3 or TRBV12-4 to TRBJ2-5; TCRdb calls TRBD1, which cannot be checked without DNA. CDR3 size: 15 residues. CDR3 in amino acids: CASSLARDRQETQYF.

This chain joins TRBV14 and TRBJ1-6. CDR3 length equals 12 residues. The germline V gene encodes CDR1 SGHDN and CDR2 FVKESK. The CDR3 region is CASSARRSPLHF.

The CDR3: CASSLVRYRGGYTF. The chain is built from TRBV11-2 and TRBJ1-2; TCRdb outputs TRBD1, but without DNA this stays unchecked. Germline CDR1 reads SGHAT; CDR2 reads FQNNGV. The CDR3 loop spans 14 amino acids.

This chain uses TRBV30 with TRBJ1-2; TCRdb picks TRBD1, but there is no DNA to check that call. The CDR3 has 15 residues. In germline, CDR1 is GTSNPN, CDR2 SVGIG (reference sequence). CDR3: CAWSGTAISNYGYTF.